This T cell receptor (beta chain) was documented in a study of T cells after yellow fever vaccination. General study results and limits: Just a small share of clonotypes turned up in the CD4 compartment as well as the CD8 compartment. The booster response re-showed most primary clones: approximately 97% CD4, more than 70% CD8.

TCRdb passed the 5' RACE reads through MiXCR, listing each CDR3 protein once. The sample consists of a few hundred thousand distinct CDR3 sequences, 5.2% of them appearing once. This clonotype was counted ten times or more. What it recognizes is unknown. The sample in question was CD4+ T cells sorted from PBMCs, obtained on the day of the yellow fever booster vaccination. This receptor was identified in a young man who received the YFV17D yellow fever vaccine.

As DNA, the CDR3 is TGCAGTGCTAGAGACCCGACTAGCGGGGGGGCACAAGGCGATGAGCAGTTCTTC. Translation gives CSARDPTSGGAQGDEQFF. This chain connects TRBV20-1 to TRBJ2-1; 14 nucleotides match TRBD2. This CDR3 contains 18 residues. Germline CDR1 and CDR2: DFQATT and SNEGSKA (reference sequence). V shed 0 bases, J shed 8 bases, and the junction held 12 bases outside the gene matches.